The rows below give T cell receptor beta chains drawn from one sample of a study of T cell changes during pregnancy in multiple sclerosis. The method was immunoSEQ multiplex PCR; TCRdb's version includes in-frame clones alone and lacks a portion of them. Of around 48,000 clones in the sample, 88% were seen once. The sequencing used CD4+ T cells from peripheral blood mononuclear cells, collected in the second trimester of pregnancy. These receptors were collected from a female donor with multiple sclerosis, enrolled in a pregnancy study. Both conserved end residues are trimmed from each CDR3. Each record gives: J gene, V gene, CDR3 protein.

J: TRBJ2-1
V: TRBV6-4
CDR3: ASSARTDYNEQF

J: TRBJ2-7
V: TRBV6-1
CDR3: ASSRTGPGYEQY

J: TRBJ2-3
V: TRBV19
CDR3: ASSELTSTDTQY

J: TRBJ1-2
V: TRBV28
CDR3: ASRLTSGQLYGYT

J: TRBJ2-2
V: TRBV6-1
CDR3: ASCLLVAGGELF

J: TRBJ2-7
V: TRBV5-1
CDR3: ASSLAAGREQY

J: TRBJ2-4
V: TRBV4-2
CDR3: ASSQDSGVKNIQY

J: TRBJ2-2
V: TRBV15
CDR3: ATSRVSTGELF

J: TRBJ2-5
V: TRBV7-2
CDR3: ASRDRGKETQY

J: TRBJ2-2
V: TRBV28
CDR3: ASSQTGELF

J: TRBJ2-1
V: TRBV6-4
CDR3: ASSPTSSYNEQF

J: TRBJ2-3
V: TRBV30
CDR3: ASDSINTDTQY

J: TRBJ1-4
V: TRBV5-1
CDR3: ASSLAFGTGGDEKLF

J: TRBJ1-1
V: TRBV5-6
CDR3: ASSLARGNTEAF

J: TRBJ1-1
V: TRBV7-3
CDR3: ASSPYINTEAF

J: TRBJ1-1
V: TRBV10-2
CDR3: ASTWTAKNTEAF

J: TRBJ2-7
V: TRBV9
CDR3: ASSVAGQGVSNEQY

J: TRBJ2-3
V: TRBV5-1
CDR3: ASSSSSGRRGADTQY

J: TRBJ2-7
V: TRBV5-1
CDR3: ASSLHSGREQY

J: TRBJ2-3
V: TRBV7-9
CDR3: ASSFVLAGSTDTQY

J: TRBJ1-2
V: TRBV30
CDR3: AWSVRGGGYT

J: TRBJ2-6
V: TRBV5-6
CDR3: ASSRRTSGRSGANVLT

J: TRBJ2-3
V: TRBV30
CDR3: AWSPGEAQY

J: TRBJ1-1
V: TRBV5-1
CDR3: ASSLQGARNTEAF

J: TRBJ2-5
V: TRBV2
CDR3: ASRTGAKETQY

J: TRBJ2-3
V: TRBV30
CDR3: AWSVRRGGLADTQY

J: TRBJ1-2
V: TRBV6-5
CDR3: ASLPFDRTIGYT

J: TRBJ2-7
V: TRBV7-9
CDR3: ASSLAGESEQY

J: TRBJ2-7
V: TRBV28
CDR3: ASTPDRGLYEQY

J: TRBJ1-5
V: TRBV28
CDR3: ASTPGQASMPQPQH

J: TRBJ1-4
V: TRBV6-1
CDR3: ASRSGQGREKLF

J: TRBJ2-1
V: TRBV19
CDR3: ASRSSEGYNEQF

J: TRBJ2-2
V: TRBV7-3
CDR3: ASSSRSTGELF

J: TRBJ1-1
V: TRBV18
CDR3: ASSLRQGDTEAF

J: TRBJ1-5
V: TRBV18
CDR3: ASSPGQNQPQH

J: TRBJ2-7
V: TRBV28
CDR3: ASSSRGSYSYEQY

J: TRBJ2-7
V: TRBV18
CDR3: ASSPTGSPSYEQY

J: TRBJ2-1
V: TRBV27
CDR3: ASSLSTGVHRGEQF

J: TRBJ2-5
V: TRBV19
CDR3: ASSISRLAGEETQY

J: TRBJ2-2
V: TRBV19
CDR3: ASSIGGTGFTGELF

J: TRBJ1-5
V: TRBV4-3
CDR3: ASSQDLANNQPQH

J: TRBJ2-1
V: TRBV11-3
CDR3: ASSSGLAYNEQF

J: TRBJ2-1
V: TRBV1
CDR3: TSSQLAGGPDEQF

J: TRBJ1-5
V: TRBV4-3
CDR3: ASSQDRDNNQPQH

J: TRBJ1-3
V: TRBV7-9
CDR3: ASSLDRRNTIY

J: TRBJ2-2
V: TRBV30
CDR3: AWSGSSGRSGELF

J: TRBJ1-1
V: TRBV30
CDR3: AWIQRDRNTEAF

J: TRBJ1-4
V: TRBV5-1
CDR3: ASSLGQPNEKLF

J: TRBJ1-3
V: TRBV5-4
CDR3: ASSLLGQSRPTIY

J: TRBJ1-1
V: TRBV28
CDR3: ASSKGQGVTEAF

J: TRBJ2-5
V: TRBV5-5
CDR3: ASGREGQETQY

J: TRBJ1-1
V: TRBV18
CDR3: ASSPVDRGEAF

J: TRBJ2-3
V: TRBV29-1
CDR3: SVETGGMDTQY

J: TRBJ1-1
V: TRBV5-5
CDR3: ASSLAGTGSTEAF

J: TRBJ2-7
V: TRBV9
CDR3: ASSEGGTVSSYEQY

J: TRBJ1-5
V: TRBV2
CDR3: ASSAEGVNNQPQH

J: TRBJ2-3
V: TRBV5-6
CDR3: ASSKLRTVSTDTQY